Listed here are 3 T cell receptor beta chains from one sample, sequenced in a study of shared clonotypes between healthy human individuals (dated by TCRdb to about 2020). Libraries were built with the immunoSEQ multiplex PCR assay. The table was pulled from immuneACCESS by TCRdb, which kept in-frame rearrangements only. Such tables lose some clones; where checked, under half of the loss comes from unresolved V genes, and the rest has no known cause. Here the sample has just over 2,000,000 clones; about 94% occur a single time. Around 1.1% of the sample comes from the top ten. CD8 naive samples were CD45RO-negative cells positively selected for CCR7, giving a CD45RA+CCR7+ population that excluded TemRA cells. The source material was naive CD8+ T cells sorted from blood. This sample's cell subset or site label indicates: CD45RA+CCR7+. These receptors originate from a young man in good health.

The chain links TRBV7-9 to TRBJ2-7, with D maybe TRBD2 (6 bases). This CDR3 region has 16 residues. Germline V gives CDR1 SEHNR, CDR2 FQNEAQ (reference sequence). V lost 5 bases, J lost 0 bases, and 17 bases lay in between. CDR3 region: CASSLTYGSDSYEQYF. CDR3 nucleotides: TGTGCCAGCAGCCTGACCTACGGGAGTGACTCCTACGAGCAGTACTTC.

The chain joins TRBV29-1 to TRBJ2-5; D is undetermined. CDR1 and CDR2 from the germline V gene are SQVTM and ANQGSEA. The V gene lost 8 bases and the J gene lost 0 bases, with 13 bases spanning the gap. This CDR3 has 13 residues. The CDR3 region is CSISPTDQETQYF. In DNA, the CDR3 is TGCAGCATCTCACCGACGGACCAAGAGACCCAGTACTTC.

This chain connects TRBV7-9 to TRBJ1-2; 8 bases are a match to TRBD1. The trim removed 5 bases at V and 4 bases at J, leaving 9 bases unmatched. The germline CDR1 and CDR2 sequences are SEHNR and FQNEAQ (reference sequence). CDR3 size: 15 residues. The CDR3 protein is CASSKDRVYVYGYTF. CDR3 nucleotide sequence: TGTGCCAGCAGCAAGGACAGGGTCTACGTCTATGGCTACACCTTC.